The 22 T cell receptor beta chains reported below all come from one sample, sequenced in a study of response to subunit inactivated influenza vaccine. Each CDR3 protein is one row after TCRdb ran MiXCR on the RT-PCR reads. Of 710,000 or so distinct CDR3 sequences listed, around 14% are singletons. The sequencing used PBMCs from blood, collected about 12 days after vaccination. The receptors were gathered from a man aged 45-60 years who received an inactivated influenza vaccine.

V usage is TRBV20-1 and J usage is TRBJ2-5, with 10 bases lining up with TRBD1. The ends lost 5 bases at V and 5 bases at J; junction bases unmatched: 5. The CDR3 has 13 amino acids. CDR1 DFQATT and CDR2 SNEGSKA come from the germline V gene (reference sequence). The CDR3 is CSAGDRGRETQYF. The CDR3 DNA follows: TGCAGTGCTGGGGACAGGGGTCGGGAGACCCAGTACTTC.

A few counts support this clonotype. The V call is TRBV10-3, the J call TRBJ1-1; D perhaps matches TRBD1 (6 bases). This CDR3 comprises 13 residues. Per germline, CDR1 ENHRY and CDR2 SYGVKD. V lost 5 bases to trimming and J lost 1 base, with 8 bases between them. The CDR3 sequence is CAISLTGNTEAFF. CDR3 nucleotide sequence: TGTGCCATCAGTTTGACAGGGAACACTGAAGCTTTCTTT.

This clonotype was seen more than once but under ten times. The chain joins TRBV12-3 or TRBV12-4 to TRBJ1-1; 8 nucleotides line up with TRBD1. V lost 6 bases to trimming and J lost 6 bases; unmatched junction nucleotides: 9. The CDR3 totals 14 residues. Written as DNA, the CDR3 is TGTGCCAGCAGCCTTAGACAGGGGAAATCTGAAGCTTTCTTT. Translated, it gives CASSLRQGKSEAFF.

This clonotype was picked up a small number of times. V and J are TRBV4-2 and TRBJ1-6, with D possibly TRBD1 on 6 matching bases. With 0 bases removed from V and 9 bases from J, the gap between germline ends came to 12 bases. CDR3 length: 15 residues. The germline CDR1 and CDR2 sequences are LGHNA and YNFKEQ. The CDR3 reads CASSQEARGRSPLHF. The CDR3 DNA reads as TGTGCCAGCAGCCAAGAGGCCCGGGGGCGTTCACCCCTCCACTTT.

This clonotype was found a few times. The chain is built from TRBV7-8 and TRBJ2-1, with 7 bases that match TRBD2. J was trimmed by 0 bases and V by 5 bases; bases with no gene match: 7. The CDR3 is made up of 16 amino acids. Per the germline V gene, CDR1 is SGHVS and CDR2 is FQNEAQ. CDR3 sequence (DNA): TGTGCCAGCAGCCTCGGGGCGGGAGCCTCCTACAATGAGCAGTTCTTC. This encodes CASSLGAGASYNEQFF.

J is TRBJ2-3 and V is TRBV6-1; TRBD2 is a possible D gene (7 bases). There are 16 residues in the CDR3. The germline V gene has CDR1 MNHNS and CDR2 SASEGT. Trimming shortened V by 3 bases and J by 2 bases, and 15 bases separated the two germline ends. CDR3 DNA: TGTGCCAGCAGTGAGCGGGGGCCTACCCACACAGATACGCAGTATTTT. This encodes CASSERGPTHTDTQYF.

This CDR3 reads CASGGQGRAGELFF. The CDR3 nucleotides read TGTGCCAGCGGGGGACAGGGAAGGGCCGGGGAGCTGTTTTTT. The V and J genes are TRBV14 and TRBJ2-2, with 9 bases identical to TRBD1. Germline V gives CDR1 SGHDN, CDR2 FVKESK. The CDR3 extends over 14 amino acids. With V trimmed by 8 bases and J by 6 bases, 7 bases remained unmatched.

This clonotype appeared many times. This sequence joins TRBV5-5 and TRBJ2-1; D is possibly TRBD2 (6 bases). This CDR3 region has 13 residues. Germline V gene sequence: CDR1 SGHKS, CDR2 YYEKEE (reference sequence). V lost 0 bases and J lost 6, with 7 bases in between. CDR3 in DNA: TGTGCCAGCAGCTTGGGCGGGACCAATGAGCAGTTCTTC. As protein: CASSLGGTNEQFF.

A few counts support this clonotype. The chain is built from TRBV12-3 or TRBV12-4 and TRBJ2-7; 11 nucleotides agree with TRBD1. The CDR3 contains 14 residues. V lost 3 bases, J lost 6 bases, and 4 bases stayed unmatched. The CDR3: CASSFLGTGGEQYF. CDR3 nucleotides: TGTGCCAGCAGTTTCCTCGGGACAGGGGGCGAGCAGTACTTC.

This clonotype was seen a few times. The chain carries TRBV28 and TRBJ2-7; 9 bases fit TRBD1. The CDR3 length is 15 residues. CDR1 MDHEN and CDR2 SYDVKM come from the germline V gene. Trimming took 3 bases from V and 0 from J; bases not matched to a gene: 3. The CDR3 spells CASSFGQGSSYEQYF. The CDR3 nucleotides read TGTGCCAGCAGTTTTGGACAGGGGAGCTCCTACGAGCAGTACTTC.

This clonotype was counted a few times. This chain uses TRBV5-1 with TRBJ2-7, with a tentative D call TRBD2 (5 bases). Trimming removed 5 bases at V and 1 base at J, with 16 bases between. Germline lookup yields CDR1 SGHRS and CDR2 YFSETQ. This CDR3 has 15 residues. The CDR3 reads CASSPGRGHSYEQYF. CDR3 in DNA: TGCGCCAGCAGTCCCGGGCGAGGGCATTCCTACGAGCAGTACTTC. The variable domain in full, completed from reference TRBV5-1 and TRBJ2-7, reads KAGVTQTPRYLIKTRGQQVTLSCSPISGHRSVSWYQQTPGQGLQFLFEYFSETQRNKGNFPGRFSGRQFSNSRSEMNVSTLELGDSALYLCASSPGRGHSYEQYFGPGTRLTVT.

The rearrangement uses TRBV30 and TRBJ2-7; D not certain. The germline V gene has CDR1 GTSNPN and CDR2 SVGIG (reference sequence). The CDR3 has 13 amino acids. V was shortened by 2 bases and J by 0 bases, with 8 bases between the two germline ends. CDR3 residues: CAWSRRNSYEQYF. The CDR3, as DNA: TGTGCCTGGAGTCGGCGGAACTCCTACGAGCAGTACTTC.

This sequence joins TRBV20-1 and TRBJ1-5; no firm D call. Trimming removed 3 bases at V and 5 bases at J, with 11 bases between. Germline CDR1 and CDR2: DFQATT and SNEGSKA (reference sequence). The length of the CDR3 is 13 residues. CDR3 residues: CSARDSIHQPQHF. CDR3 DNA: TGCAGTGCTAGGGATTCGATACATCAGCCCCAGCATTTT.

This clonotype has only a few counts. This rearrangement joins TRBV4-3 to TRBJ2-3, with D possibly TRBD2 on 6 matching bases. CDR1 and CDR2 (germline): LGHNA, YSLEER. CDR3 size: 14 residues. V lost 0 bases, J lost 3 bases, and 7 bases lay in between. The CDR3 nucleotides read TGCGCCAGCAGCCAAGAAGGGAGGACAGATACGCAGTATTTT. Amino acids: CASSQEGRTDTQYF.

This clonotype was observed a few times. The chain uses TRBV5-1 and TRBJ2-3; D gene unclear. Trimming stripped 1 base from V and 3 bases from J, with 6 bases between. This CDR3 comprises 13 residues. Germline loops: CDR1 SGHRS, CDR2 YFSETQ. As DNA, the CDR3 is TGCGCCAGCAGCTTGTACACGACAGATACGCAGTATTTT. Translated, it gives CASSLYTTDTQYF.

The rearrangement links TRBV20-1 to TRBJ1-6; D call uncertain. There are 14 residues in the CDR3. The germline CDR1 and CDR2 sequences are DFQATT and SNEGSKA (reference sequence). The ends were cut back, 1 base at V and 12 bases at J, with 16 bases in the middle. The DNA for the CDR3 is TGCAGTGCTAGAGTCCAAACCAGCCGGGAACCCCTCCACTTT. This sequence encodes CSARVQTSREPLHF.

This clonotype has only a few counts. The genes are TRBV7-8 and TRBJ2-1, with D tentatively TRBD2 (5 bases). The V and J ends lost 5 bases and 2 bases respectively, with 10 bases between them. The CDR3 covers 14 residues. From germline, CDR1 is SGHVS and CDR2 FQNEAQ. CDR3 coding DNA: TGTGCCAGCAGCCCGGGGAACGCCTACAATGAGCAGTTCTTC. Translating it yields CASSPGNAYNEQFF.

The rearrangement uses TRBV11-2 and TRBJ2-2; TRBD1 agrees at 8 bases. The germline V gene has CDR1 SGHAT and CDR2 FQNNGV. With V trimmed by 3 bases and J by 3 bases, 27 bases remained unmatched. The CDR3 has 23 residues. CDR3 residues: CASSFGLWSLDRDAVEDTGELFF. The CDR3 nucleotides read TGTGCCAGCAGCTTCGGTCTGTGGTCTTTGGACAGGGACGCGGTGGAGGACACCGGGGAGCTGTTTTTT.

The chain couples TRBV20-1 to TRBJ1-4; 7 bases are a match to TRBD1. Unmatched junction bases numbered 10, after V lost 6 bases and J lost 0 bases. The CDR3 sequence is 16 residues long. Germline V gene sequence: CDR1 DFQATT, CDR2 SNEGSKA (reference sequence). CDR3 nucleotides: TGCAGTGCCAGACAGGGCCTCTTTTCAACTAATGAAAAACTGTTTTTT. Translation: CSARQGLFSTNEKLFF.

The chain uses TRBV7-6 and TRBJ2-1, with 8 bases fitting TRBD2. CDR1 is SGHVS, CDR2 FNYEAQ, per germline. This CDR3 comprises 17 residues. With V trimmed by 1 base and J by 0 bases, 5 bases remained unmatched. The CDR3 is CASSLGGGLSSYNEQFF. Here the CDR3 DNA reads TGTGCCAGCAGCTTAGGCGGGGGGCTGAGCTCCTACAATGAGCAGTTCTTC.

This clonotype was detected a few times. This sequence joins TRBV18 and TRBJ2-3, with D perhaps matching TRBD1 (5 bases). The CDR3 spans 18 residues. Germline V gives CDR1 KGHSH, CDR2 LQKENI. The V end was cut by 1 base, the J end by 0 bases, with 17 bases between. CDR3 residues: CASSPLPQERSSTDTQYF. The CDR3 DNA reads TGTGCCAGCTCACCACTTCCACAGGAAAGATCTAGCACAGATACGCAGTATTTT.

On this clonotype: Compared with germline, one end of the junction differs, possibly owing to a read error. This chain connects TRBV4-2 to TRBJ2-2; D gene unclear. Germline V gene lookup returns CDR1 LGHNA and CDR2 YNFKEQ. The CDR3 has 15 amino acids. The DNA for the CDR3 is TGTGCCATCAGCCAAGATGCAGGAAACACCGGGGAGCTGTTTTTT. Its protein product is CAISQDAGNTGELFF.